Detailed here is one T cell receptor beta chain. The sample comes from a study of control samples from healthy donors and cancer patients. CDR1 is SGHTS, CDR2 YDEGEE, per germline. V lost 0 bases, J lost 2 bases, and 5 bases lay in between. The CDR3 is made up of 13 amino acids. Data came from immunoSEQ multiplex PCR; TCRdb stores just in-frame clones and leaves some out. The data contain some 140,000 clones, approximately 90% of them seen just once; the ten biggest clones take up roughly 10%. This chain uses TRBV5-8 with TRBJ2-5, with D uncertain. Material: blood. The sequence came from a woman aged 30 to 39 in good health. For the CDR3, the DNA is TGTGCCAGCAGCTTGGTTAGTCAAGAGACCCAGTACTTC. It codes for CASSLVSQETQYF.